The T cell receptor (beta chain) under discussion was sequenced for a study of pediatric ulcerative colitis. In the study overall: Disease was pancolitis in over five and left-sided in two, histology-confirmed.

General study results and limits: Clonal expansions reduced rectal repertoire diversity in acute severe colitis. Blood-rectal clonal overlap within each person was significantly higher in ulcerative colitis patients than controls. No controls had the two rectal clonotypes shared by ulcerative colitis patients.

For this clone: Its specificity is not known.

TCRdb keeps only in-frame clones here, not all; method: immunoSEQ multiplex PCR. Altogether fewer than 13,000 clones are present, 88% being singletons, with the ten largest covering around 7%. The sequencing sample was made of blood. This TCR derives from a girl aged 5-17 years with moderate ulcerative colitis.

CDR3 protein: CASLGSSGNTIYF. DNA for the CDR3: TGTGCCAGCCTGGGAAGCTCTGGAAACACCATATATTTT. V and J are TRBV28 and TRBJ1-3; D is unresolved. The V end lost 8 bases, the J end lost 0 bases, and 8 bases lay between the germline ends. Germline V gives CDR1 MDHEN, CDR2 SYDVKM. The length of the CDR3 is 13 residues.